The entry below describes one T cell receptor beta chain. The data originate from a study of blood T cell repertoires in COVID-19. Background on the study: Italy, Spain and the United States were the sources of the convalescent and acute COVID-19 samples. The analysed material was cDNA or gDNA that came from T cells, B-cell-depleted T cells, or PBMCs.

Germline assignment: CDR1 MDHEN and CDR2 SYDVKM. The CDR3 contains 13 residues. The junction had 7 bases not matched to a gene; V was cut back by 7 bases and J by 6 bases. Original processing notes: Amplified reference gene primers provided the basis for estimating nucleated cell counts. Libraries were prepared by immunoSEQ multiplex PCR; TCRdb keeps only in-frame clonotypes and omits some of them. V and J calls and clone size are those listed in that table; D and trimming were worked out from the DNA. The sample has approximately 20,000 clones; roughly four fifths are singletons. Material: peripheral blood. This chain uses TRBV28 with TRBJ1-2; 8 bases are shared with TRBD1. The receptor comes from a man aged 65 to 79 with acute or convalescent COVID-19. The CDR3 reads CASTADRANGYTF. For the CDR3, the DNA is TGTGCCAGCACTGCGGACAGGGCGAATGGCTACACCTTC.